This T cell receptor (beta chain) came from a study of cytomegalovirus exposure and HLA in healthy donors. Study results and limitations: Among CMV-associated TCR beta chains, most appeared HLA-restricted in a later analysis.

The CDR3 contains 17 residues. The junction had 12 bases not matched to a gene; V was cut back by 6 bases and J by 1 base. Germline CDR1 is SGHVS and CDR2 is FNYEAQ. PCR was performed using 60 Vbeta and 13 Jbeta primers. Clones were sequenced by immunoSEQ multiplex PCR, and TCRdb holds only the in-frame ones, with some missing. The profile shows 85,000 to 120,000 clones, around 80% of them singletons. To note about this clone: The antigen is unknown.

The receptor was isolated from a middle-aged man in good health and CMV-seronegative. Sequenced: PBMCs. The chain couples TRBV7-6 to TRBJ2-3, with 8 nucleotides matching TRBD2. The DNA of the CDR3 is TGTGCCAGCAGGGAAGCGGGGGTTTCCCTCCGCACAGATACGCAGTATTTT. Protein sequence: CASREAGVSLRTDTQYF. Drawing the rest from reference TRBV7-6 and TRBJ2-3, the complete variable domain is GAGVSQSPRYKVTKRGQDVALRCDPISGHVSLYWYRQALGQGPEFLTYFNYEAQQDKSGLPNDRFSAERPEGSISTLTIQRTEQRDSAMYRCASREAGVSLRTDTQYFGPGTRLTVL.